This TCR beta chain emerged from a study of OX40 agonist ivuxolimab in advanced cancers. General study points: Expansion of clones was among the lowest in partial responders at 0.1-3.0 mg/kg.

TCRdb keeps only in-frame clones here, not all; method: immunoSEQ multiplex PCR. The sample includes 98,000 or so clones, over 75% of them seen just once. A note on this clone: Its antigen is as yet unknown. At one of its ends the junction is not consistent with the germline gene, which may arise from a read error.

The sequence was obtained from an adult with an advanced solid tumor such as melanoma, head and neck, liver or kidney cancer. This material consisted of CD4+ or CD8+ T cells sorted from blood, taken in a trial of the OX40 agonist ivuxolimab.

CDR3 coding DNA: TGTGCCTGGAGTGTTGGGACAGGCTTCTATTCCTTC. It encodes CAWSVGTGFYSF. This chain links TRBV30 with TRBJ1-2; 8 bases match TRBD1. This CDR3 is built from 12 residues. CDR1 GTSNPN and CDR2 SVGIG come from the germline V gene (reference sequence).